This is a list of T cell receptor beta chains from one sample in a study of cytomegalovirus exposure and HLA in healthy donors. Libraries were prepared by immunoSEQ multiplex PCR; TCRdb keeps only in-frame clonotypes and omits some of them. The data contain about 210,000 clones, approximately 82% of them seen just once; the ten biggest clones take up more than 8.5%. The source material was PBMCs. Receptors were obtained from a woman in her forties or fifties in good health and CMV-seropositive. Both conserved end residues are part of each CDR3.

cdr3_aa: CASSLALTALDQYF
v_call: TRBV7-8

cdr3_aa: CASRPNTGGYLYGYTF
v_call: TRBV2

cdr3_aa: CAISESAGVYGYTF
v_call: TRBV10-3

cdr3_aa: CATSRDLQTGRNEQYF
v_call: TRBV15

cdr3_aa: CASSLSDRASNQPQHF
v_call: TRBV4-2

cdr3_aa: CASSQEWQYQAFF
v_call: TRBV4-1

cdr3_aa: CASSLSSPWRTSGGPSSYNEQFF
v_call: TRBV7-3

cdr3_aa: CASSRSGQPNTEAFF
v_call: TRBV4-1

cdr3_aa: CASSSLLGGGKGKLFF
v_call: TRBV27

cdr3_aa: CASRGGQGGYVGAYEQYF
v_call: TRBV11-2

cdr3_aa: CASSYGADQETQYF
v_call: TRBV6-5

cdr3_aa: CASSGQGAFTDTQYF
v_call: TRBV5-1

cdr3_aa: CASSQGQGDTGELFF
v_call: TRBV4-2

cdr3_aa: CARGRASSSYEQYF
v_call: TRBV5-3

cdr3_aa: CASSYVGTGGTEAFF
v_call: TRBV6-5

cdr3_aa: CASSRGEGDEAFF
v_call: TRBV5-1

cdr3_aa: CASSLSEVKWYEQYF
v_call: TRBV27

cdr3_aa: CASSPHASRDTEAFF
v_call: TRBV18

cdr3_aa: CASSIGQGVISNQPQHF
v_call: TRBV19

cdr3_aa: CASSPGTGSTDTQYF
v_call: TRBV9

cdr3_aa: CAWSLTRYEQYF
v_call: TRBV30

cdr3_aa: CASTYRGSYPQHF
v_call: TRBV6-5

cdr3_aa: CAWRVFGDEQYF
v_call: TRBV30

cdr3_aa: CASSGTGTSRHNEQFF
v_call: TRBV9

cdr3_aa: CASSFRSSYEQYF
v_call: TRBV5-4

cdr3_aa: CASMPFGQGKNYNSPLHF
v_call: TRBV27

cdr3_aa: CASSLGQSVRVTGELFF
v_call: TRBV5-8

cdr3_aa: CASSGRATYNEQFF
v_call: TRBV2

cdr3_aa: CASSVKSGTSNPYEQYF
v_call: TRBV18

cdr3_aa: CASSLRFRSPLHF
v_call: TRBV27

cdr3_aa: CASSGREVTQYF
v_call: TRBV6-5

cdr3_aa: CAWRRGSYNSPLHF
v_call: TRBV30

cdr3_aa: CASSLDQSYEQYF
v_call: TRBV5-4

cdr3_aa: CASSTPAAANYGYTF
v_call: TRBV6-1

cdr3_aa: CASSKDRSWDQPQHF
v_call: TRBV5-6

cdr3_aa: CASSPFGNTEAFF
v_call: TRBV18

cdr3_aa: CASSPRQGAYNYGYTF
v_call: TRBV18

cdr3_aa: CASNLRGEGYEQYF
v_call: TRBV27

cdr3_aa: CASSPTAPNEKLFF
v_call: TRBV7-9

cdr3_aa: CASSEIRGAQHF
v_call: TRBV25-1

cdr3_aa: CASSRASGFNSPLHF
v_call: TRBV14

cdr3_aa: CASSFDRRSGNTIYF
v_call: TRBV7-2

cdr3_aa: CASSKKPTGQGARGANVLTF
v_call: TRBV21-1

cdr3_aa: CASSLGHLTNTEAFF
v_call: TRBV2

cdr3_aa: CAWSAPRDSAIGEAFF
v_call: TRBV30

cdr3_aa: CACEPTGLPYEQYF
v_call: TRBV30

cdr3_aa: CASSLAKLTVSYEQYF
v_call: TRBV7-9

cdr3_aa: CASNTPTADYGYTF
v_call: TRBV19

cdr3_aa: CASTSGGPYQETQYF
v_call: TRBV25-1

cdr3_aa: CASSQRDRVTEAFF
v_call: TRBV6-6

cdr3_aa: CASSQARTDSTHTQYF
v_call: TRBV4-2

cdr3_aa: CASSPGQGSTEAFF
v_call: TRBV7-3

cdr3_aa: CASRRNRFYNSPLHF
v_call: TRBV28